This T cell receptor beta chain was sequenced during a study of beta chain features in type 1 diabetes. Overall study findings and caveats: Across all four CD4+ subsets, people with type 1 diabetes showed modestly shorter TCRB CDR3s.

A remark on this clone: No antigen is known for it.

Donors contributed one heparinised blood draw apiece, averaging about 110 mL. What was sequenced were expressed TCRB transcripts, since all of the isolated RNA had been reverse transcribed. The repertoire was sequenced with immunoSEQ multiplex PCR; TCRdb's copy has only in-frame clones and lacks some. Among 250,000 to 350,000 clones listed, roughly 13% were seen once. J was trimmed by 4 bases and V by 8 bases; bases with no gene match: 9. The CDR3 contains 14 residues. CDR1 is SQVTM and CDR2 is ANQGSEA in the germline V gene. The TCR sequence derives from a man aged 30 to 39 with type 1 diabetes. The sample consisted of naive CD4+ T cells from blood. J is TRBJ2-1 and V is TRBV29-1; 9 bases agree with TRBD1. The CDR3 nucleotides read TGCAGCTCGCGCCGGGACAGGGAATACAATGAGCAGTTCTTC. Its translation is CSSRRDREYNEQFF.